This TCR beta chain was obtained from a study of blood T cell repertoires in COVID-19. About the research overall: T cells, B-cell-depleted T cells, or PBMCs supplied cDNA or gDNA.

CDR3 length: 19 amino acids. CDR1 is SGHAT, CDR2 FQNNGV, per germline. After removal of 5 bases from V and 5 bases from J, the junction contained 20 bases not matched to a gene. This clone showed up just once. Clones were read by immunoSEQ multiplex PCR, and TCRdb kept only the in-frame ones, dropping some. Of roughly 130,000 clones in the sample, 80% were seen once. Source material: peripheral blood. The rearrangement links TRBV11-2 to TRBJ2-7, with 11 bases fitting TRBD2. The TCR sequence derives from a man between 60 and 75 years old with active or convalescent COVID-19. CDR3 sequence reads: CASSPLTPRLAGRRDEQYF. In nucleotides, the CDR3 is TGTGCCAGCAGCCCACTGACACCGCGACTAGCGGGACGGAGGGACGAGCAGTACTTC.